The source of this TCR beta chain is a study of shared clonotypes between healthy human individuals. The V and J ends lost 6 bases and 6 bases respectively, with 15 bases between them. This CDR3 comprises 14 residues. Germline values: CDR1 SNHLY, CDR2 FYNNEI. Assay: immunoSEQ multiplex PCR; the TCRdb copy retains only in-frame clones and omits some. The sample consists of roughly 1 million clones, roughly 80% of them appearing once. The sequence was obtained from a man younger than 35 in good health. The sample comprised memory CD4+ T cells sorted from blood. Subset described: CD45RA-negative fraction. The chain couples TRBV2 to TRBJ2-1; TRBD2 is a possible D gene (5 bases). CDR3: CASRDKAVANEQFF. CDR3 nucleotide sequence: TGTGCCAGCAGGGATAAAGCGGTGGCCAATGAGCAGTTCTTC.